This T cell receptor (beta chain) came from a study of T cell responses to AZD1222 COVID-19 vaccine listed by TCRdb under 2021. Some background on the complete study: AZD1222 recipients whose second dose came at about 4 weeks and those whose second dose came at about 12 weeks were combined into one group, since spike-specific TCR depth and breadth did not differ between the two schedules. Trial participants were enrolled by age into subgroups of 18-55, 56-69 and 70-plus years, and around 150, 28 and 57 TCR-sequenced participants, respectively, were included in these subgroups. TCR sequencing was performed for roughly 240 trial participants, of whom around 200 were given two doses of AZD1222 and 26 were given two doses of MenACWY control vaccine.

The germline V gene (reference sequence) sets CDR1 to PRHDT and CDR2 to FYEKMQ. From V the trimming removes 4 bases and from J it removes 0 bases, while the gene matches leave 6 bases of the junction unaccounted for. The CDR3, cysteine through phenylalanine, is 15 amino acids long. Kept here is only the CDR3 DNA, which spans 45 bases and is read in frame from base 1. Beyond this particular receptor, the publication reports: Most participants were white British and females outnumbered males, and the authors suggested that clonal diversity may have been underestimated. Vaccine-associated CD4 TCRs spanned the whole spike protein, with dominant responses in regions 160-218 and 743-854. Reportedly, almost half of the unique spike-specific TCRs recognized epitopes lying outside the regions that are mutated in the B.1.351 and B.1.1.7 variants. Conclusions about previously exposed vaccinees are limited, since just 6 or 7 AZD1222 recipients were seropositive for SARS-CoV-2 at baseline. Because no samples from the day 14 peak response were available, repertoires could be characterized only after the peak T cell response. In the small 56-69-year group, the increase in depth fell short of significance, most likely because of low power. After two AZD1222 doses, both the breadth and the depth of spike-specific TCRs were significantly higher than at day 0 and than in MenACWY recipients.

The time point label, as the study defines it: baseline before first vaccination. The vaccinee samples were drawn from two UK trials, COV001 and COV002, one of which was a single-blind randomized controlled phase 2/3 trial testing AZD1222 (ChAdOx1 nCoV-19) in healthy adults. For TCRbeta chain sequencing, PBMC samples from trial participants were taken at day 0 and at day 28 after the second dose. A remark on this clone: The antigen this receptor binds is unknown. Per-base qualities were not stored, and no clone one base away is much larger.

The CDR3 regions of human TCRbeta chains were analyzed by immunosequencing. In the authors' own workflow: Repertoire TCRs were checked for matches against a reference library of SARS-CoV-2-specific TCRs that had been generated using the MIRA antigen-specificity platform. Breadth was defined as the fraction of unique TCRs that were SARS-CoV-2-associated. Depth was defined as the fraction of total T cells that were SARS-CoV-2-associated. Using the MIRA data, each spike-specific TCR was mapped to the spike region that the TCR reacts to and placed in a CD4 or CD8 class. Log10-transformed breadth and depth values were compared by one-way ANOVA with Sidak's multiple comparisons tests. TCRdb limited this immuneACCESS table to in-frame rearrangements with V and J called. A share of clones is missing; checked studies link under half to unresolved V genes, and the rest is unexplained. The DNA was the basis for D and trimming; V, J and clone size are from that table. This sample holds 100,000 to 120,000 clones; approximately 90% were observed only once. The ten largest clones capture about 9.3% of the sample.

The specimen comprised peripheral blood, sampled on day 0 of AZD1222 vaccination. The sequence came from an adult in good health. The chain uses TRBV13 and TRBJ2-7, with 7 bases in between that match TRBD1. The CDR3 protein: CASSSKQGPSYEQYF. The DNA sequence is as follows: TGTGCCAGCAGCTCGAAACAGGGGCCCTCCTACGAGCAGTACTTC.